In its sample, the clone carrying this T cell receptor beta chain was seen a few times. This sample stems from a study of control samples from healthy donors and cancer patients. Generated by immunoSEQ multiplex PCR, the TCRdb table keeps only in-frame clones and is missing some. The sample yields about 170,000 clones, just over 85% seen once. The V segment lost 0 bases and the J segment 7 bases; nucleotides outside the gene matches: 3. The CDR3 extends over 14 amino acids. Germline V gene sequence: CDR1 LGHNA, CDR2 YNFKEQ. V and J are TRBV4-2 and TRBJ1-5; 7 bases align to TRBD1. Sequencing input: blood. This clonotype originated in a woman between 25 and 40 years old in good health. The CDR3 DNA sequence: TGTGCCAGCAGCCAAGAAGGGGGCGCACAGCCCCAGCATTTT. Protein: CASSQEGGAQPQHF.